This entry lists 5 T cell receptor beta chains sequenced from one sample in a study of blood T cell repertoires in COVID-19. The method was immunoSEQ multiplex PCR; TCRdb's version includes in-frame clones alone and lacks a portion of them. The table shows some 180,000 clones, with around 85% occurring only once. Source material: PBMCs or T cells enriched from blood (not recorded which). These receptors originate from a man between 35 and 55 years old who had recovered from COVID-19.

There are a few counts of this clone. CDR3 bases: TGCGCCAGCAGCCACCTCACTAGCGGTACCTACGAGCAGTACTTC. As protein: CASSHLTSGTYEQYF. This chain uses TRBV5-1 with TRBJ2-7; 8 bases map to TRBD2. The V gene's germline CDR1 is SGHRS and CDR2 YFSETQ. J lost 2 bases, V lost 4 bases, and 8 bases had no gene match. This CDR3 comprises 15 residues.

V gene TRBV5-6 combines with J gene TRBJ1-1; D is unresolved. The CDR3 extends over 15 amino acids. V lost 0 bases to trimming and J lost 0 bases, with 9 bases between them. The germline CDR1 and CDR2 sequences are SGHDT and YYEEEE. CDR3 DNA: TGTGCCAGCAGCTTGGCCCTTCCGGTGAACACTGAAGCTTTCTTT. Translating gives CASSLALPVNTEAFF.

The CDR3 region is CASSRTSGSLYEQYF. As DNA, the CDR3 is TGTGCCAGCAGCCGTACTAGCGGGAGTCTGTACGAGCAGTACTTC. The V and J genes are TRBV4-2 and TRBJ2-7; 11 nucleotides agree with TRBD2. Germline lookup yields CDR1 LGHNA and CDR2 YNFKEQ. The CDR3 has 15 residues. J gave up 4 bases and V 4 bases, and 6 bases lay outside the gene matches.

In this sample, this clone turned up a few times. This rearrangement joins TRBV7-9 to TRBJ1-1; perhaps TRBD1 as D (5 bases). V gave up 4 bases and J gave up 0 bases, with 18 bases separating them. CDR1 is SEHNR, CDR2 FQNEAQ, per germline (reference sequence). This CDR3 is 17 amino acids long. The CDR3 bases are TGTGCCAGCAGCTCCGACGGAACAGGCCTTCTGAACACTGAAGCTTTCTTT. Translated, it gives CASSSDGTGLLNTEAFF.

The V gene is TRBV6-5, the J gene TRBJ1-6; 10 nucleotides line up with TRBD1. This CDR3 comprises 16 residues. Germline V gene sequence: CDR1 MNHEY, CDR2 SVGAGI. J lost 7 bases, V lost 1 base, and 4 bases had no gene match. The CDR3 DNA follows: TGTGCCAGCAGTTACTTCGGGACAGGGGAAAATTCACCCCTCCACTTT. As protein: CASSYFGTGENSPLHF.